The entry below gives a single T cell receptor beta chain sequence along with its context. Germline lookup yields CDR1 ENHRY and CDR2 SYGVKD. The CDR3 has 19 residues. With 0 bases removed from V and 2 bases from J, the gap between germline ends came to 20 bases. Authors' analysis steps: Estimation of nucleated cell counts was performed using reference gene primer amplification. The repertoire was sequenced with immunoSEQ multiplex PCR; TCRdb's copy has only in-frame clones and lacks some. The DNA was the basis for D and trimming; V, J and clone size are from that table. The repertoire includes around 78,000 clones, approximately 88% of them detected once, and roughly 45% sits in the top ten. This entry comes from a study of blood T cell repertoires in COVID-19. Study-wide context: Sites in the United States, Italy and Spain provided acute and convalescent COVID-19 samples. T cells, B-cell-depleted T cells, or PBMCs provided the cDNA or gDNA that served as material.

The sequence was collected from a human donor in a cohort sampled during active COVID-19. The material sequenced was peripheral blood. The chain couples TRBV10-3 to TRBJ1-5; D unclear. The CDR3 loop reads CAISESNAVAGLRNQPQHF. CDR3 sequence (DNA): TGTGCCATCAGTGAGTCGAACGCGGTGGCGGGTTTGCGCAATCAGCCCCAGCATTTT.